The rows below give T cell receptor beta chains drawn from one sample of a study of shared clonotypes between healthy human individuals. TCRdb's copy holds only in-frame clones and misses some; the assay was immunoSEQ multiplex PCR. The table shows millions of clones, with just over 90% occurring only once. The sequencing sample was made of naive CD4+ T cells sorted from blood. The receptor source for this set is a man aged 18 to 35 in good health. Each CDR3 is given with its conserved first and last residue. D genes are given only for firm matches. Size tells how often a clone was seen (once, few, many) or the class of an expanded clone, and some rows leave it out.

clone size	D gene	J gene	V gene	CDR3 DNA	CDR3 protein
-	-	TRBJ1-4	TRBV4-1	TGCGCCAGCAGCAGGGAAGGGTTTACAACTAATGAAAAACTGTTTTTT	CASSREGFTTNEKLFF
-	TRBD1	TRBJ2-5	TRBV11-3	TGTGCCAGCAGCCCGGGACAGGGGTTGGAAGAGACCCAGTACTTC	CASSPGQGLEETQYF
-	-	TRBJ2-3	TRBV5-1	TGCGCCAGCAGCCTGGGACTTTCCACAGATACGCAGTATTTT	CASSLGLSTDTQYF
once	-	TRBJ2-5	TRBV9	TGTGCCAGCAGCCTAAGTGGGACTCCCCAAGAGACCCAGTACTTC	CASSLSGTPQETQYF
-	TRBD2	TRBJ2-7	TRBV27	TGTGCCAGCAGCCCAGGGGCTAGCGGGAGAGATGAGCAGTACTTC	CASSPGASGRDEQYF
-	-	TRBJ2-7	TRBV5-1	TGCGCCAGCACCAAAGGCGGGGCAGGGAATTCCTACGAGCAGTACTTC	CASTKGGAGNSYEQYF
few	-	TRBJ2-2	TRBV7-3	TGTGCCAGCAGCTTAGCCGAGACACGGAGAGGCGGGGAGCTGTTTTTT	CASSLAETRRGGELFF
-	-	TRBJ1-2	TRBV4-1	TGCGCCAGCAGCCAAGATAAAGTCGGGGGCGCTGACCATGGCTACACCTTC	CASSQDKVGGADHGYTF
-	TRBD2	TRBJ2-3	TRBV18	TGTGCCAGCTCACCAGTCGGGCTAGCGGCCTCAGATACGCAGTATTTT	CASSPVGLAASDTQYF
-	-	TRBJ1-1	TRBV2	TGTGCCAGCAAGACGGGTGGACAGTTGAACACTGAAGCTTTCTTT	CASKTGGQLNTEAFF
-	-	TRBJ2-3	TRBV7-9	TGTGCCAGCAGCTTAGTTCTGGAATTCGCAGCGCAGTATTTT	CASSLVLEFAAQYF
-	-	TRBJ1-1	TRBV6-5	TGTGCCAGCAGTGACAGGAGTAACACTGAAGCTTTCTTT	CASSDRSNTEAFF
-	-	TRBJ2-7	TRBV7-9	TGTGCCAGCAGCTTAACCCCCTACGAGCAGTACTTC	CASSLTPYEQYF
once	-	TRBJ2-7	TRBV2	TGTGCCAGCCAGAGTTCCTACGAGCAGTACTTC	CASQSSYEQYF